The 2 T cell receptor beta chains below were found in one sample sequenced in a study of T cell repertoires in cytomegalovirus infection. TCRdb ran MiXCR on the reads and lists one entry per CDR3 protein. The table lists approximately 180,000 distinct CDR3 sequences, 15% to 20% of them singletons. Sequencing was performed on CD8+ T cells from PBMCs. These receptors originate from a human donor in good health (CMV status not recorded). Some clones in this sample may be carry-over from other donors' samples.

This clonotype was counted only a few times. The CDR3 protein is CASSVRVDGELFF. The CDR3 DNA follows: TGTGCCAGCAGCGTACGGGTTGATGGGGAGCTGTTTTTT. This rearrangement joins TRBV7-8 to TRBJ2-2; D is unclear. The CDR3 covers 13 residues. Trimming stripped 5 bases from V and 8 bases from J, with 12 bases between. Per the germline V gene, CDR1 is SGHVS and CDR2 is FQNEAQ.

This rearrangement joins TRBV20-1 to TRBJ1-5, with D hard to call. The CDR3 contains 12 residues. V lost 3 bases to trimming and J lost 2 bases, with 5 bases between them. Germline V lookup: CDR1 DFQATT, CDR2 SNEGSKA (reference sequence). CDR3 loop: CSASQGNQPQHF. CDR3 DNA sequence: TGCAGTGCTAGTCAGGGCAATCAGCCCCAGCATTTT.